The next 14 T cell receptor beta chains were all read from a single sample in a study of blood T cell repertoires in COVID-19. TCRdb's copy holds only in-frame clones and misses some; the assay was immunoSEQ multiplex PCR. The sample lists 300,000 to 450,000 clones, about 90% seen once, with around 1.3% in the top ten. Sequences were obtained from PBMCs or T cells enriched from blood (not recorded which). Receptors were obtained from a man aged 30-40 years who had recovered from COVID-19.

This chain uses TRBV10-3 with TRBJ1-6; D uncertain. The CDR3 is made up of 13 amino acids. Germline values: CDR1 ENHRY, CDR2 SYGVKD. V lost 3 bases and J 10 bases, leaving 10 bases between the germline ends. The CDR3: CAISDSFISPLHF. CDR3 in DNA: TGTGCCATCAGTGACAGTTTCATATCACCCCTCCACTTT.

The chain combines TRBV7-9 with TRBJ2-3; no clear D gene. V shed 5 bases and J shed 3 bases, with 15 bases lying between them. The CDR3 extends over 15 amino acids. The germline gives CDR1 SEHNR, CDR2 FQNEAQ (reference sequence). The CDR3 nucleotides are TGTGCCAGCAGCCCTTTGTGGGCAACGACAGATACGCAGTATTTT. This encodes CASSPLWATTDTQYF. Full variable domain (outside the CDR3, taken from reference TRBV7-9 and TRBJ2-3): DTGVSQNPRHKITKRGQNVTFRCDPISEHNRLYWYRQTLGQGPEFLTYFQNEAQLEKSRLLSDRFSAERPKGSFSTLEIQRTEQGDSAMYLCASSPLWATTDTQYFGPGTRLTVL.

V usage is TRBV6-1 and J usage is TRBJ2-7; D might be TRBD2 (5 bases). The CDR3 sequence is 15 residues long. Trimming pared 0 bases from V and 1 base from J, leaving 10 bases between. CDR1 and CDR2 (germline): MNHNS, SASEGT. The CDR3: CASSEAQTGSYEQYF. The CDR3 DNA follows: TGTGCCAGCAGTGAAGCGCAGACGGGATCCTACGAGCAGTACTTC.

The rearrangement links TRBV4-1 to TRBJ2-3; TRBD2 might be the D (5 bases). CDR3 length equals 16 residues. Germline CDR1 and CDR2: MGHRA and YSYEKL. V lost 4 bases to trimming and J lost 4 bases, with 18 bases between them. The CDR3 DNA is TGCGCCAGCAGCCTTTCGGGGTCCGAGGTCCCAGATACGCAGTATTTT. Translating gives CASSLSGSEVPDTQYF.

This chain uses TRBV7-9 with TRBJ1-1, with 8 bases fitting TRBD1. Germline V gene lookup returns CDR1 SEHNR and CDR2 FQNEAQ (reference sequence). This CDR3 spans 16 amino acids. After removal of 5 bases from V and 4 bases from J, the junction contained 12 bases not matched to a gene. CDR3 residues: CASSPTGTGLGTEAFF. The CDR3 bases are TGTGCCAGCAGCCCTACCGGGACAGGTTTGGGCACTGAAGCTTTCTTT.

The V and J genes are TRBV24-1 and TRBJ2-3, with D tentatively TRBD1 (6 bases). The V end was cut by 4 bases, the J end by 2 bases, with 15 bases between. This CDR3 contains 16 residues. CDR1 is KGHDR and CDR2 is SFDVKD in the germline V gene. This chain's CDR3 is CATSEGLTGFTDTQYF. Written as DNA, the CDR3 is TGTGCCACCAGTGAGGGTCTTACAGGGTTCACAGATACGCAGTATTTT.

The V and J genes are TRBV11-2 and TRBJ2-1, with D perhaps matching TRBD1 (5 bases). The CDR3 consists of 14 residues. Germline V gene data show CDR1 as SGHAT and CDR2 as FQNNGV. V lost 1 base and J lost 3, with 7 bases in between. CDR3 in DNA: TGTGCCAGCAGCTTAGTTGGACACTACAATGAGCAGTTCTTC. It yields the protein CASSLVGHYNEQFF.

This chain connects TRBV30 to TRBJ1-5; D may be TRBD1 (5 bases). CDR1 is GTSNPN, CDR2 SVGIG, per germline (reference sequence). There are 11 residues in the CDR3. Trimming pared 0 bases from V and 11 bases from J, leaving 8 bases between. The CDR3 region has the DNA TGTGCCTGGAGTGTCGGGGGGTCCCAGCATTTT. Translated: CAWSVGGSQHF.

The chain is built from TRBV7-9 and TRBJ1-6, with no clear D. Germline V lookup: CDR1 SEHNR, CDR2 FQNEAQ (reference sequence). The CDR3 has 14 amino acids. Trimming removed 1 base at V and 7 bases at J, with 8 bases between. CDR3 sequence (DNA): TGTGCCAGCAGCTTAGAATTGGCAAATTCACCCCTCCACTTT. It translates to CASSLELANSPLHF.

CDR3 coding DNA: TGTGCCACCAGCAGAGATAGGGGTTCGAGGACGACAGTGCAGTTGTTTTTT. It translates to CATSRDRGSRTTVQLFF. The chain couples TRBV15 to TRBJ1-4, with D maybe TRBD1 (5 bases). Trimming took off 0 bases at V and 15 bases at J, with 26 bases between the two ends. This CDR3 region has 17 residues. The germline V gene encodes CDR1 LNHNV and CDR2 YYDKDF (reference sequence).

This chain joins TRBV3-1 (or the pseudogene TRBV3-2) and TRBJ2-3; 8 nucleotides agree with TRBD2. CDR1 is LGHDT, CDR2 YNNKEL, per germline (reference sequence). The CDR3 runs to 15 residues. Trimming removed 6 bases from V and 1 base from J; junction bases left unmatched: 6. In nucleotides, the CDR3 is TGTGCCAGCAGGAAGGAGGGACTAGGCACAGATACGCAGTATTTT. As protein: CASRKEGLGTDTQYF.

This rearrangement joins TRBV29-1 to TRBJ1-1, with 7 bases matching TRBD1. CDR1 is SQVTM, CDR2 ANQGSEA, per germline. V lost 3 bases and J lost 3; bases outside the gene matches: 13. CDR3 length: 16 amino acids. The CDR3 spells CSVDRPTGRGYTEAFF. The CDR3 DNA is TGCAGCGTTGATCGGCCGACAGGGCGAGGGTACACTGAAGCTTTCTTT.

The gene calls are TRBV7-8 and TRBJ1-1, with D perhaps TRBD1 (5 bases). With 2 bases removed from V and 4 bases from J, the gap between germline ends came to 17 bases. The CDR3 extends over 16 amino acids. Germline V gives CDR1 SGHVS, CDR2 FQNEAQ. CDR3 sequence: CASSLNTVRVATEAFF. CDR3 nucleotides: TGTGCCAGCAGCTTAAATACGGTCAGGGTGGCCACTGAAGCTTTCTTT.

This chain uses TRBV10-3 with TRBJ2-6, with 10 bases matching TRBD1. The CDR3 consists of 19 residues. In germline, CDR1 is ENHRY, CDR2 SYGVKD. Trimming removed 4 bases from V and 0 bases from J; junction bases left unmatched: 9. CDR3 sequence (DNA): TGTGCCATCAGTGGGGACAGGGGTCCGTATTCCTCTGGGGCCAACGTCCTGACTTTC. It specifies CAISGDRGPYSSGANVLTF.